The clone carrying this T cell receptor beta chain was counted a few times. No antigen is known for it. Then a second PCR, running roughly 7 to 11 cycles, was carried out with a sample-barcoded 5' primer and a J-beta primer mix. Tagging of each cDNA molecule was performed by a template-switch adaptor with 12 random nucleotides. TCRdb itself ran the 5' RACE reads through MiXCR, one entry per CDR3 protein. This sample has approximately 670,000 distinct CDR3 sequences, with roughly 43% found just once. The source of the sample is a study of blood T cells in healthy people across ages. Study-level findings and limits: Calculation of diversity from one million T cells yielded estimates considered to be underestimates. No one knew whether donors had CMV, which possibly confounded expanded clonotype changes.

The CDR3 extends over 16 amino acids. V lost 4 bases, J lost 6 bases, and 6 bases stayed unmatched. Germline loops: CDR1 SGHDN, CDR2 FVKESK. The chain recombines TRBV14 with TRBJ2-1; 13 nucleotides align to TRBD2. The clonotype comes from an elderly man in good health. Sequenced material: blood. This chain's CDR3 is CASSLAGTSGVNEQFF. CDR3 DNA sequence: TGTGCCAGCAGCCTTGCCGGGACTAGCGGGGTCAATGAGCAGTTCTTC.